The next 8 T cell receptor beta chains were all read from a single sample in a study of a mutant IDH1 vaccine in newly diagnosed glioma. The method was immunoSEQ multiplex PCR; TCRdb's version includes in-frame clones alone and lacks a portion of them. The sample has about 68,000 clones, less than 85% seen once. Time point reported: baseline, week 1 (first vaccination visit). The sample's treatment: pre-vaccination baseline after standard-of-care therapy. This specimen consisted of PBMCs, obtained from a glioma patient treated with radiotherapy, temozolomide or both. These receptors originate from a man aged 50 or older with glioma.

The rearrangement joins TRBV19 to TRBJ1-2; D might be TRBD1 (5 bases). The CDR3 extends over 15 amino acids. In germline, CDR1 is LNHDA, CDR2 SQIVND (reference sequence). V was pared by 0 bases and J by 4 bases, with 12 bases between. CDR3 nucleotide sequence: TGTGCCAGTAGTATAGACGCGGGACGCAGCTATGGCTACACCTTC. Amino acid sequence: CASSIDAGRSYGYTF. Full variable domain (missing parts from reference TRBV19 and TRBJ1-2): DGGITQSPKYLFRKEGQNVTLSCEQNLNHDAMYWYRQDPGQGLRLIYYSQIVNDFQKGDIAEGYSVSREKKESFPLTVTSAQKNPTAFYLCASSIDAGRSYGYTFGSGTRLTVV.

The V gene is TRBV4-2, the J gene TRBJ1-6; 7 bases are shared with TRBD1. The trim removed 0 bases at V and 8 bases at J, leaving 7 bases unmatched. Germline loops: CDR1 LGHNA, CDR2 YNFKEQ. The CDR3 consists of 16 residues. CDR3 region: CASSQDLGGGYSPLHF. In DNA, the CDR3 is TGTGCCAGCAGCCAAGATCTAGGAGGGGGCTATTCACCCCTCCACTTT.

V gene TRBV12-5 combines with J gene TRBJ2-6; 7 bases are a match to TRBD2. CDR3 length equals 18 residues. Germline assignment: CDR1 LGHNT and CDR2 FRNRAP. V gave up 0 bases and J gave up 0 bases; unmatched junction bases: 5. The CDR3 reads CASGLVRGDSSGANVLTF. The CDR3 DNA is TGTGCTAGTGGTTTGGTACGGGGGGACTCCTCTGGGGCCAACGTCCTGACTTTC. Variable domain in full (rest from reference TRBV12-5 and TRBJ2-6): DARVTQTPRHKVTEMGQEVTMRCQPILGHNTVFWYRQTMMQGLELLAYFRNRAPLDDSGMPKDRFSAEMPDATLATLKIQPSEPRDSAVYFCASGLVRGDSSGANVLTFGAGSRLTVL.

This chain connects TRBV2 to TRBJ2-1; possibly TRBD2 for D (5 bases). With 7 bases removed from V and 7 bases from J, the gap between germline ends came to 20 bases. CDR3 length equals 15 residues. Per germline, CDR1 SNHLY and CDR2 FYNNEI. The CDR3 DNA follows: TGTGCCAGCACTGGAGATTACGGGATGTGGAATGAGCAGTTCTTC. Amino acids: CASTGDYGMWNEQFF.

The chain couples TRBV7-3 to TRBJ1-5; D may be TRBD1 (6 bases). Trimming pared 0 bases from V and 2 bases from J, leaving 14 bases between. CDR1 is SGHTA and CDR2 is FQGTGA in the germline V gene. The CDR3 runs to 17 residues. CDR3 nucleotides: TGTGCCAGCAGCTTAACACAGTTACAGGGCGGCAATCAGCCCCAGCATTTT. The encoded protein is CASSLTQLQGGNQPQHF.

This clone was counted many times. This chain uses TRBV7-2 with TRBJ2-7; D uncertain. CDR1 and CDR2 from the germline V gene are SGHTA and FQGNSA. The CDR3 covers 13 residues. Trimming removed 4 bases at V and 6 bases at J, with 13 bases between. The CDR3 nucleotides are TGTGCCAGCAGCTCCTCGCCGGGCACCGAGCAGTACTTC. Its protein product is CASSSSPGTEQYF.

The chain links TRBV19 to TRBJ2-7; D not resolved. CDR1 and CDR2 from the germline V gene are LNHDA and SQIVND (reference sequence). V was trimmed by 1 base and J by 3 bases, leaving 10 bases between them. CDR3 length: 14 amino acids. CDR3 nucleotide sequence: TGTGCCAGTAGTATAGGGCGGATGGGCTACGAGCAGTACTTC. This encodes CASSIGRMGYEQYF.

V usage is TRBV6-1 and J usage is TRBJ2-7, with 8 bases lining up with TRBD1. Germline V CDR1 and CDR2: MNHNS, SASEGT. This CDR3 has 15 residues. The trim removed 6 bases at V and 5 bases at J, leaving 12 bases unmatched. CDR3 region: CASSALGQEFDEQYF. DNA for the CDR3: TGTGCCAGCAGCGCCCTGGGACAGGAATTCGACGAGCAGTACTTC.